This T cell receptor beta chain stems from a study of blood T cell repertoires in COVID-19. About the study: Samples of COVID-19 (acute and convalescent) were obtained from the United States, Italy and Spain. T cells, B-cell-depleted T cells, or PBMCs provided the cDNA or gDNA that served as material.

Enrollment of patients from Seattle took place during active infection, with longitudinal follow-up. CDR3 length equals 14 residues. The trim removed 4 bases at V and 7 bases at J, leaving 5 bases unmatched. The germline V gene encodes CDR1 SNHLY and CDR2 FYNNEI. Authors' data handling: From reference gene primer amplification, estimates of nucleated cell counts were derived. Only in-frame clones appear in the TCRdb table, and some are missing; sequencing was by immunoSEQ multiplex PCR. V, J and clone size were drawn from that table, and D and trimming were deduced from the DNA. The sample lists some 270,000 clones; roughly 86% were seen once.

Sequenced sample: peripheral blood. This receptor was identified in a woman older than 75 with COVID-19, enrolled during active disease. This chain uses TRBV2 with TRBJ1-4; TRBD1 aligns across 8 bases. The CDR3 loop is CASSGQGRGEKLFF. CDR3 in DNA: TGTGCCAGCAGTGGACAGGGGAGGGGTGAAAAACTGTTTTTT.